Listed below are T cell receptor beta chains from one sample, sequenced in a study of T cell changes during pregnancy in multiple sclerosis. Sequenced by immunoSEQ multiplex PCR; TCRdb stores in-frame clones only, minus some. Here the sample spans 55,000 to 75,000 clones, about nine tenths being singletons. Material: peripheral blood, obtained in the third trimester of pregnancy. Receptors originate from a female donor in good health, enrolled as a control in a pregnancy study. Each CDR3 is given with its conserved first and last residue. Clone size is not always given. Where it is, it says once, few, many or a class for expanded clones.

TRBJ2-7 NA TRBV7-9 CASSSDRQGTYEQYF
TRBJ2-3 NA TRBV7-6 CASSSLAGVSTDTQYF
TRBJ2-7 NA TRBV4-1 CASSQDKGLGSEQYF
TRBJ1-6 NA TRBV27 CASSLKTGSSYNSPLHF
TRBJ2-2 NA TRBV6-4 CASSDSMAGAGELFF
TRBJ2-7 once TRBV18 CASSPMDRASLEQYF
TRBJ2-2 NA TRBV6-4 CASGDRAGGTGELFF
TRBJ1-1 few TRBV30 CALYRDSTEAFF
TRBJ2-1 NA TRBV5-6 CASSQPTGASYNEQFF
TRBJ1-1 once TRBV11-1 CASSPRTGKNTEAFF
TRBJ1-1 once TRBV11-2 CASSQTENTEAFF
TRBJ1-6 NA TRBV12-5 CASGAGGVNSPLHF
TRBJ2-1 NA TRBV11-1 CASSSPGYTYNEQFF
TRBJ1-6 NA TRBV6-5 CASTFSGTFNSPLHF